The clone carrying this TCR beta chain was observed a handful of times. The antigen is unknown. Its ends do not fully match the called genes, so a read error is possible. This sample was taken from a study of cytomegalovirus exposure and HLA in healthy donors. From germline, CDR1 is SGHDT and CDR2 YYEEEE. CDR3 size: 14 residues. Overall study findings and caveats: Across donors, presence/absence analyses took sequencing depth to be roughly uniform. The productive fraction for most TCR beta V segments was about 87% or about 30% in an earlier analysis.

PCR amplification relied on 60 Vbeta primers (plus 13 Jbeta primers). Profiling relied on immunoSEQ multiplex PCR, and the TCRdb table lists in-frame clones only, not all of them. The table shows about 140,000 clones, with approximately 80% occurring only once. The TCR originated in a woman aged 40 to 50 in good health and CMV-seropositive. V usage is TRBV5-6 and J usage is TRBJ1-1; D gene uncertain. The sample consisted of PBMCs. The CDR3 is CASSAGVLNPEAFF. DNA of the CDR3: TGTGCCAGCAGTGCGGGCGTTTTGAACCCTGAAGCTTTCTTT.